What follows are 11 T cell receptor beta chains derived from one specimen sequenced in a study of CD8 T cells in ankylosing spondylitis. One entry per CDR3 protein results from TCRdb running MiXCR on the 5' RACE reads. The sample shows around 150,000 distinct CDR3 sequences, around 17% of them seen only once. Sample: blood, either unsorted or a sorted T cell fraction (not recorded which). The receptors shown here come from a male donor with ankylosing spondylitis or in good health (not recorded which).

The chain couples TRBV20-1 to TRBJ2-2; 9 nucleotides line up with TRBD1. This CDR3 spans 13 amino acids. Germline assignment: CDR1 DFQATT and CDR2 SNEGSKA (reference sequence). The CDR3 loop is CSAGQGTTGELFF. DNA of the CDR3: TGCAGCGCGGGACAGGGTACCACCGGGGAGCTGTTTTTT.

The rearrangement joins TRBV28 to TRBJ2-6; D remains ambiguous. Germline V gene data show CDR1 as MDHEN and CDR2 as SYDVKM. The CDR3 is 15 amino acids. With 2 bases removed from V and 0 bases from J, the gap between germline ends came to 5 bases. CDR3 nucleotides: TGTGCCAGCAGTTTAGGAGCCTCTGGGGCCAACGTCCTGACTTTC. Its protein product is CASSLGASGANVLTF.

This chain connects TRBV20-1 to TRBJ1-2, with D possibly matching TRBD1 (5 bases). Germline CDR1 reads DFQATT; CDR2 reads SNEGSKA (reference sequence). The CDR3 has 13 residues. V was pared by 1 base and J by 4 bases, with 10 bases between. CDR3 DNA: TGCAGTGCTAGAGTACAGGCTGGCTATGGCTACACCTTC. Translation: CSARVQAGYGYTF.

The genes are TRBV10-1 and TRBJ2-1; 9 nucleotides line up with TRBD2. The CDR3 length is 15 residues. V dropped 2 bases and J dropped 7; count of bases not matched to a gene: 6. The germline V gene has CDR1 WNHNN and CDR2 SYGVQD (reference sequence). In nucleotides, the CDR3 is TGCGCCAGCAGTGAGGCGGGAGGGCTCTTTAATGAGCAGTTCTTC. It encodes CASSEAGGLFNEQFF.

This clonotype came up a few times. The CDR3 nucleotides are TGTGCCAGCAGCTTAGATCATGGAATATACAATGAGCAGTTCTTC. Translating gives CASSLDHGIYNEQFF. The V and J genes are TRBV7-9 and TRBJ2-1; D gene unclear. Germline CDR1 is SEHNR and CDR2 is FQNEAQ (reference sequence). Trimming shortened V by 1 base and J by 4 bases, and 11 bases separated the two germline ends. The CDR3 has 15 residues.

This clonotype was counted ten times or more. The chain links TRBV7-3 to TRBJ2-1, with TRBD2 matching over 7 bases. CDR3 length: 15 amino acids. In germline, CDR1 is SGHTA, CDR2 FQGTGA. V lost 2 bases to trimming and J lost 5 bases; unmatched junction nucleotides: 6. The DNA of the CDR3 is TGTGCCAGCAGCTTACTCGGCGGGAGTGACAATGAGCAGTTCTTC. Translation: CASSLLGGSDNEQFF.

This clonotype was counted between two and nine times. The rearrangement joins TRBV5-1 to TRBJ2-2; no clear D gene. Per the germline V gene, CDR1 is SGHRS and CDR2 is YFSETQ. The length of the CDR3 is 15 residues. V dropped 0 bases and J dropped 0 bases, with 6 bases sitting between them. The DNA of the CDR3 is TGCGCCAGCAGCTTGGAGACAACGAACACCGGGGAGCTGTTTTTT. Protein sequence: CASSLETTNTGELFF.

The rearrangement links TRBV18 to TRBJ1-4; D may be TRBD1 (5 bases). Germline lookup yields CDR1 KGHSH and CDR2 LQKENI. V lost 3 bases, J lost 3 bases, and 8 bases lay in between. This CDR3 has 14 amino acids. CDR3 coding DNA: TGTGCCAGCTCACCTATACAGGCTAATGAAAAACTGTTTTTT. Translated, it gives CASSPIQANEKLFF.

The table lists this clonotype with many counts. The gene calls are TRBV5-1 and TRBJ2-1; no definite D call. This CDR3 is built from 13 residues. Germline V CDR1 and CDR2: SGHRS, YFSETQ. V was cut by 2 bases and J by 7 bases, with 10 bases left in between. CDR3 coding DNA: TGCGCCAGCAGCTTTTCTCGGCGGAATGAGCAGTTCTTC. Protein sequence: CASSFSRRNEQFF.

V usage is TRBV5-4 and J usage is TRBJ2-1; D ambiguous. Per the germline V gene, CDR1 is SGHNT and CDR2 is YYREEE (reference sequence). The CDR3 has 14 amino acids. V was trimmed by 4 bases and J by 7 bases, leaving 15 bases between them. CDR3 region: CASSASASENEQFF. DNA of the CDR3: TGTGCCAGCAGCGCCAGCGCCTCCGAGAATGAGCAGTTCTTC.

The gene calls are TRBV18 and TRBJ2-7; D is undetermined. CDR3 size: 12 residues. V gave up 5 bases and J gave up 3 bases, with 8 bases separating them. Germline lookup yields CDR1 KGHSH and CDR2 LQKENI. In nucleotides, the CDR3 is TGTGCCAGCTCATCGAAGTACTACGAGCAGTACTTC. This sequence encodes CASSSKYYEQYF.